This T cell receptor (beta chain) was captured in a study of T cell responses to AZD1222 COVID-19 vaccine. Study-wide background: Second doses at about 4 or about 12 weeks were pooled.

TCRdb keeps only in-frame clones here, not all; method: immunoSEQ multiplex PCR. The sample shows 100,000 to 150,000 clones, about 90% of them seen only once. This clone showed up just once. Its cognate antigen is unknown. Study outcomes and limitations: Most donors were white British and more were female, and clonal diversity was possibly underestimated.

Trimming shortened V by 1 base and J by 3 bases, and 12 bases separated the two germline ends. Germline-derived CDR1 and CDR2 are LNHNV and YYDKDF (reference sequence). The CDR3 extends over 15 amino acids. V and J are TRBV15 and TRBJ1-2; D is undetermined. The sequencing used peripheral blood, collected on day 0 of AZD1222 vaccination. This sequence was found in an adult in good health. The CDR3: CATSRVGVTDYGYTF. The DNA of the CDR3 is TGTGCCACCAGCAGAGTTGGGGTAACGGACTATGGCTACACCTTC.